This T cell receptor (beta chain) comes out of a study of CD8 T cells in Susac syndrome. Looking at the study overall: At the time their blood was drawn, patients with Susac syndrome were either therapy-naive, on corticosteroids (with some of them also receiving intravenous immunoglobulin), or on intravenous immunoglobulin alone. Study results and limitations: The study recognized that the number of individuals in its TCR sequencing and HLA analysis was relatively small. About 16 Susac-specific public clones were found in total CD8+ repertoires and five in CD8+ TEMRA repertoires.

This clonotype turned up a few times. The antigen is undetermined. An amount of RNA that ranged from about 0.45 to 1 ug was reverse transcribed with random hexamers. Amplification of TCR beta CDR3 across 54 Vbeta and 13 Jbeta was performed with immunoSEQ multiplex PCR. TCRdb analysed the immunoSEQ multiplex PCR reads with MiXCR anew, one entry per CDR3 protein. Of about 130,000 distinct CDR3 sequences listed, just under 95% were seen once; the top ten hold about 0.2%. Trimming took 3 bases from V and 7 from J; bases not matched to a gene: 7. The germline gives CDR1 DFQATT, CDR2 SNEGSKA (reference sequence). The CDR3 consists of 14 residues.

This TCR derives from a human donor with Susac syndrome. The rearrangement joins TRBV20-1 to TRBJ1-4; 8 bases match TRBD1. Sequences were obtained from CD8+ T cells from PBMCs. As DNA, the CDR3 is TGCAGTGCTAGTTCAGGGGGCGACCTTGAAAAACTGTTTTTT. This codes for CSASSGGDLEKLFF.